What follows is one TCR beta chain and its context. The antigen is undetermined. The record originates from a study of cytotoxic CD8 clonotypes in ibrutinib-treated CLL. Trimming stripped 8 bases from V and 1 base from J, with 14 bases between. Germline V gene lookup returns CDR1 MDHEN and CDR2 SYDVKM. The CDR3 runs 14 residues. Overall study results and limits: On treatment, the uncommon public clonotypes contracted or remained stable.

Cryopreserved PBMCs were the source of about 2.2 micrograms of genomic DNA, which went to TCR beta libraries. Libraries were prepared by immunoSEQ multiplex PCR; TCRdb keeps only in-frame clonotypes and omits some of them. The sample shows roughly 160,000 clones, roughly four fifths of them seen only once. The genes are TRBV28 and TRBJ2-5; D unclear. The sample consisted of PBMCs, taken after 24 months of ibrutinib treatment. The receptor's source is a human donor with chronic lymphocytic leukemia. CDR3 residues: CASGPTRSQETQYF. CDR3 nucleotide sequence: TGTGCCAGCGGACCTACACGAAGCCAAGAGACCCAGTACTTC. Full variable domain (rest looked up from reference TRBV28 and TRBJ2-5): DVKVTQSSRYLVKRTGEKVFLECVQDMDHENMFWYRQDPGLGLRLIYFSYDVKMKEKGDIPEGYSVSREKKERFSLILESASTNQTSMYLCASGPTRSQETQYFGPGTRLLVL.